The rows below give T cell receptor beta chains drawn from one sample of a study of T cells after yellow fever vaccination. Each CDR3 protein gets one entry after TCRdb re-called the 5' RACE reads with MiXCR. The table shows 250,000 to 300,000 distinct CDR3 sequences, with approximately 5.2% occurring only once. Sample: CD4+ T cells sorted from PBMCs, taken on the day of the yellow fever booster vaccination. Receptors were obtained from a man aged 18 to 30 who received the YFV17D yellow fever vaccine. Each CDR3 is given with its conserved first and last residue. The D gene is left open where the match is weak. A clone size is listed for some rows: how often the clone was seen (once, few, many), or a class if it is expanded.

D gene,clone size,V gene,J gene,CDR3 DNA,CDR3 protein
TRBD2,many,TRBV14,TRBJ2-1,TGTGCCAGCAGCCATAGCGGGGGGACCTACAATGAGCAGTTCTTC,CASSHSGGTYNEQFF
TRBD2,.,TRBV5-1,TRBJ2-1,TGCGCCAGCAGCTTGGGTTCTAGCGGGGGGTTGAGTGAGCAGTTCTTC,CASSLGSSGGLSEQFF
.,.,TRBV28,TRBJ1-2,TGTGCCAGCAGTTTGATGGGGACCCGTGGCTACACCTTC,CASSLMGTRGYTF
.,many,TRBV20-1,TRBJ2-7,TGCAGTGCTAGAAAGGGCTCAGGCCCAAACCGGTCCGCCGAGCAGTACTTC,CSARKGSGPNRSAEQYF
.,.,TRBV21-1,TRBJ2-1,TGTGCCAGCATCGTAAAACGGGGGGGCCCCACCCACTACAATGAGCAGTTCTTC,CASIVKRGGPTHYNEQFF
TRBD2,.,TRBV10-1,TRBJ2-5,TGCGCCAGCAGTGAATCTAGCGGCAAAGAGACCCAGTACTTC,CASSESSGKETQYF
TRBD2,many,TRBV4-1,TRBJ2-1,TGCGCCAGCAGCCAAGATAGGCGGGGGACTTACAATGAGCAGTTCTTC,CASSQDRRGTYNEQFF
.,few,TRBV7-8,TRBJ1-2,TGTGCCAGCAGCCCGACCGGCACGGTATATGGCTACACCTTC,CASSPTGTVYGYTF
.,few,TRBV28,TRBJ2-5,TGTGCCAGCAGTTTATGGACAGGCGGAGTCCAAGAGACCCAGTACTTC,CASSLWTGGVQETQYF
.,few,TRBV4-1,TRBJ2-5,TGCGCCAGCAGCCAAGGGGACAAGGGGGAGACCCAGTACTTC,CASSQGDKGETQYF
.,.,TRBV12-5,TRBJ2-3,TGTGCTAGTGGTCCCCGGGGGCGGGGCTATACAGATACGCAGTATTTT,CASGPRGRGYTDTQYF
TRBD2,many,TRBV10-2,TRBJ2-3,TGCGCCAGCAGTCAATCACTAGCGGGGGCCGATACGCAGTATTTT,CASSQSLAGADTQYF
TRBD2,many,TRBV5-1,TRBJ2-3,TGCGCCAGCAGCTCGGGGGGGCCCACAGATACGCAGTATTTT,CASSSGGPTDTQYF
TRBD1,many,TRBV4-3,TRBJ2-5,TGCGCCAGCAGCCAAGTTGACAGGGGCCGGGGAGAGACCCAGTACTTC,CASSQVDRGRGETQYF
.,many,TRBV5-1,TRBJ2-1,TGCGCCAGCAGCTTCCAGGACCTCTCCTACAATGAGCAGTTCTTC,CASSFQDLSYNEQFF
TRBD1,.,TRBV11-2,TRBJ1-4,TGTGCCAGCAGCTCAGGGACAGGGATTAATGAAAAACTGTTTTTT,CASSSGTGINEKLFF